What follows are 3 T cell receptor beta chains derived from one specimen sequenced in a study of CD8+ T cells in alopecia areata. Treatment meaning: oral pan-JAK inhibitor, 5-10 mg twice daily. As the sequencing template, cDNA was produced by extracting RNA and reverse transcribing it. The repertoire was sequenced with immunoSEQ multiplex PCR; TCRdb's copy has only in-frame clones and lacks some. Here the sample spans under 350,000 clones, over 45% being singletons. The sequencing used CD4+ T cells sorted from blood, collected at week 24, from a patient treated with tofacitinib. The receptors shown here come from a human donor with alopecia areata.

The chain carries TRBV29-1 and TRBJ2-1, with TRBD2 matching over 10 bases. Germline lookup yields CDR1 SQVTM and CDR2 ANQGSEA. V was clipped by 7 bases and J by 9 bases; unmatched bases: 3. CDR3 length: 11 residues. CDR3 loop: CSGGLAVEQFF. The CDR3 nucleotides are TGCAGCGGCGGACTAGCGGTTGAGCAGTTCTTC.

The J gene is TRBJ2-5, the V gene TRBV29-1, with 9 bases that match TRBD2. Germline V gene data show CDR1 as SQVTM and CDR2 as ANQGSEA. The CDR3 consists of 14 residues. V was clipped by 6 bases and J by 5 bases; unmatched bases: 10. CDR3 bases: TGCAGCGTGGGACCAGCGGGGGGCAGGGAGACCCAGTACTTC. Protein product: CSVGPAGGRETQYF.

The V call is TRBV29-1, the J call TRBJ1-1, with a tentative D call TRBD1 (5 bases). V lost 5 bases and J 5 bases, leaving 15 bases between the germline ends. The CDR3 totals 13 residues. Germline-derived CDR1 and CDR2 are SQVTM and ANQGSEA. CDR3 in amino acids: CSVSGTLATEAFF. The CDR3 bases are TGCAGCGTTAGCGGGACCCTGGCAACTGAAGCTTTCTTT.